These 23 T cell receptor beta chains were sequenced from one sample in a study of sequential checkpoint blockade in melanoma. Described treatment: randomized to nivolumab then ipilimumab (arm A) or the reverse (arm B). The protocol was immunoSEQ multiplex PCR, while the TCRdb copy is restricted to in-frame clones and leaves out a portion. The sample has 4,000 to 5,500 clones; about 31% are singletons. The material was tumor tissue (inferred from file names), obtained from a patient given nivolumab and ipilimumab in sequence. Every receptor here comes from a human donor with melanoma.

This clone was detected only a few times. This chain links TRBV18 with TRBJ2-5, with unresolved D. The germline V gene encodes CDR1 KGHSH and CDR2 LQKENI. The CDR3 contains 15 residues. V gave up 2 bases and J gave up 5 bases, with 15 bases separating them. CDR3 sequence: CASSPIGVTRETQYF. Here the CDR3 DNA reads TGTGCCAGCTCACCAATTGGGGTCACCAGGGAGACCCAGTACTTC.

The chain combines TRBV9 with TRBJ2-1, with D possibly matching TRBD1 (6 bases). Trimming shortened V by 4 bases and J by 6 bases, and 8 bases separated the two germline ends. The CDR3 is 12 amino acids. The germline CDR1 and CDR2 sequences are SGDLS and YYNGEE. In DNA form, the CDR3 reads TGTGCCAGCAGCACAGGGTTCAATGAGCAGTTCTTC. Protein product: CASSTGFNEQFF. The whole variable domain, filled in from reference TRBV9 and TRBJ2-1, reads DSGVTQTPKHLITATGQRVTLRCSPRSGDLSVYWYQQSLDQGLQFLIQYYNGEERAKGNILERFSAQQFPDLHSELNLSSLELGDSALYFCASSTGFNEQFFGPGTRLTVL.

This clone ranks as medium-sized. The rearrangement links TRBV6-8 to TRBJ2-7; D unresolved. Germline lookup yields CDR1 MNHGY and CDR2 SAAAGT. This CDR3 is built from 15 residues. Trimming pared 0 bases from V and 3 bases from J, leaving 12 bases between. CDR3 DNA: TGTGCCAGCAGTTACTCGCCGGGTGTAAGCTACGAGCAGTACTTC. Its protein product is CASSYSPGVSYEQYF.

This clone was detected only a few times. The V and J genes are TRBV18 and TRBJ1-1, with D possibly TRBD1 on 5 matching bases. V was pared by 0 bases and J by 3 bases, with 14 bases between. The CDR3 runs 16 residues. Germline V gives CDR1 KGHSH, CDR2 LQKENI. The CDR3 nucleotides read TGTGCCAGCTCACCACCGGTCCAGGGTAGGTACACTGAAGCTTTCTTT. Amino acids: CASSPPVQGRYTEAFF.

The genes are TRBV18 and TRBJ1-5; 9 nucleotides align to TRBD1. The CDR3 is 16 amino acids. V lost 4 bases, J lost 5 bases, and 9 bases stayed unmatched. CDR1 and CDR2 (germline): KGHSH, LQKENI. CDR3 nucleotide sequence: TGTGCCAGCTCACTCAACCCGGGACAGGGATATCAGCCCCAGCATTTT. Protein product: CASSLNPGQGYQPQHF.

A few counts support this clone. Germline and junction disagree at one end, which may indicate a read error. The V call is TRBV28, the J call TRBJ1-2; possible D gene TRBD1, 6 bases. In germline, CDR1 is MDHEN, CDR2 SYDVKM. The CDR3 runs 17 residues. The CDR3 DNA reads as TGTGCCAGCAGTTTACCTCTCCGTGGGACACCGTCATATGACTACACCTTC. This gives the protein CASSLPLRGTPSYDYTF.

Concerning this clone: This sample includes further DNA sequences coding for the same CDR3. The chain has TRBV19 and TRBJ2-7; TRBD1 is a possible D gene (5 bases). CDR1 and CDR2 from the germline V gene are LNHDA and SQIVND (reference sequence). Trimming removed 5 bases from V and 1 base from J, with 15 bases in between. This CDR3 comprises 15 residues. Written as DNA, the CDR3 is TGTGCCAGTAGTCGGCAGGGCCAGTTTTCCTACGAGCAGTACTTC. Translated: CASSRQGQFSYEQYF.

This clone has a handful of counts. In DNA, the CDR3 is TGTGCCTGGAGTGTAGAACAGGTCCCCCTCTATGGCTACACCTTC. Translated, it gives CAWSVEQVPLYGYTF. This chain joins TRBV30 and TRBJ1-2; weak D call: TRBD1 (5 bases). The CDR3 is made up of 15 amino acids. CDR1 and CDR2 from the germline V gene are GTSNPN and SVGIG (reference sequence). Deletions cut 0 bases from V and 4 bases from J, with 15 bases between.

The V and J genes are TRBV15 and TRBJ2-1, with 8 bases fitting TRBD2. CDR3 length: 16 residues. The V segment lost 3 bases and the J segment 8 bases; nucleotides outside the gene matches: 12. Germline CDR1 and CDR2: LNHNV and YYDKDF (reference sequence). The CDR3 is CATSSLPAGGGDEQFF. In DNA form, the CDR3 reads TGTGCCACCAGCAGTCTTCCGGCGGGGGGCGGCGATGAGCAGTTCTTC.

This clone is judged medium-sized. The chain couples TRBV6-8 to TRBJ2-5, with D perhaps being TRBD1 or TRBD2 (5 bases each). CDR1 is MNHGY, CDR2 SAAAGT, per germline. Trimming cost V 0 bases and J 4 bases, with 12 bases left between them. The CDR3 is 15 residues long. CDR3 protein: CASSYSRGRGETQYF. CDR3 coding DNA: TGTGCCAGCAGTTACTCTAGGGGACGAGGAGAGACCCAGTACTTC.

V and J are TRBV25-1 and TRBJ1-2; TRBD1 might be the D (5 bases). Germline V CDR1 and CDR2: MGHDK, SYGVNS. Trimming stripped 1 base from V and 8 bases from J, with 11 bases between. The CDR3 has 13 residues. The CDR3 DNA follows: TGTGCCAGCAGTGAATTCGCAGGGAGCGGCTACACCTTC. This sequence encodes CASSEFAGSGYTF.

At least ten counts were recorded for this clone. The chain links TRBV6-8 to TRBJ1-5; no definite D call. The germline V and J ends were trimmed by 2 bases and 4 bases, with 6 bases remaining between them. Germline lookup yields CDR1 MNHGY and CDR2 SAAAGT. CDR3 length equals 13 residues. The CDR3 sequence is CASSYGRNQPQHF. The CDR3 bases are TGTGCCAGCAGTTACGGTAGAAATCAGCCCCAGCATTTT.

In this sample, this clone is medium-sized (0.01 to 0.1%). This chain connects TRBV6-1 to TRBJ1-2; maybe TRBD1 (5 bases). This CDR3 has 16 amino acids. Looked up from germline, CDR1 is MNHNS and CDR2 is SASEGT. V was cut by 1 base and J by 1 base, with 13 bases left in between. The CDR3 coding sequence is TGTGCCAGCAGTGAAGTTCATGCAGGGAGTAACTATGGCTACACCTTC. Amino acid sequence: CASSEVHAGSNYGYTF.

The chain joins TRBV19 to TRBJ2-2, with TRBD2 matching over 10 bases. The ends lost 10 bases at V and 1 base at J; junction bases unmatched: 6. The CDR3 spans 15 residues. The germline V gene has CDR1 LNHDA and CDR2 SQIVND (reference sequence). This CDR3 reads CATSSGRWNTGELFF. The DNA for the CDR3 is TGTGCCACCTCTAGCGGGAGATGGAACACCGGGGAGCTGTTTTTT.

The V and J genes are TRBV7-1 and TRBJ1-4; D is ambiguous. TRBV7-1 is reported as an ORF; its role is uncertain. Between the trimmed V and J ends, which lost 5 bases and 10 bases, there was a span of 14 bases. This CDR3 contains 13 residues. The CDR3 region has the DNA TGTGCCAGCAGCCGTGGACCGGAAGCAAAACTGTTTTTT. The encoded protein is CASSRGPEAKLFF.

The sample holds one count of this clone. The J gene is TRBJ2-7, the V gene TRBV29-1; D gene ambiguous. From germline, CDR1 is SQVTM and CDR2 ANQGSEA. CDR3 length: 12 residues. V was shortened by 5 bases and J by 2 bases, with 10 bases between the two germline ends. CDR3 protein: CSVSGSAYEQYF. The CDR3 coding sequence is TGCAGCGTTTCGGGCTCCGCCTACGAGCAGTACTTC.

The DNA for the CDR3 is TGTGCCAGCTCACCGGCCTTAACGAGGGAAAATTCACCCCTCCACTTT. Translating it yields CASSPALTRENSPLHF. This chain joins TRBV18 and TRBJ1-6; D is unresolved. The CDR3 extends over 16 amino acids. V was cut by 3 bases and J by 7 bases, with 16 bases left in between. CDR1 KGHSH and CDR2 LQKENI come from the germline V gene.

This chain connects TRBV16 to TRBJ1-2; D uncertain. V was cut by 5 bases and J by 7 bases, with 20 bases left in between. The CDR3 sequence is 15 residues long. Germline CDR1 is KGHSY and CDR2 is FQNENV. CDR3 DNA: TGTGCCAGCAGCGCCCTGACCGGGGTTCCCTCTGGCTACACCTTC. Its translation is CASSALTGVPSGYTF.

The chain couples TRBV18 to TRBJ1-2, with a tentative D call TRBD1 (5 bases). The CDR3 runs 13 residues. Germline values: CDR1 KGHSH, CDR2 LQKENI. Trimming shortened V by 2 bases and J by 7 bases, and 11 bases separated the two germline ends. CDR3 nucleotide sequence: TGTGCCAGCTCACCAGGTCCCGGGGCTGGCTACACCTTC. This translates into CASSPGPGAGYTF.

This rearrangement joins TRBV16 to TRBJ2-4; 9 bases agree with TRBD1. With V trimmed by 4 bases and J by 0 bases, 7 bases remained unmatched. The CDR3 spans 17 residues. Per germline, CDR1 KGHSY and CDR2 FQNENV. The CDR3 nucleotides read TGTGCCAGCAGCCCCACCGGGACAGGGAGAGCCAAAAACATTCAGTACTTC. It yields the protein CASSPTGTGRAKNIQYF.

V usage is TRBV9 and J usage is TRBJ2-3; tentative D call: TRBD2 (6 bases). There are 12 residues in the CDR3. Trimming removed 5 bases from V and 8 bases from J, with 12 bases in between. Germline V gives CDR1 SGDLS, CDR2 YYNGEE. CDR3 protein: CASSELAATQYF. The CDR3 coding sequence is TGTGCCAGCAGTGAACTAGCCGCTACGCAGTATTTT.

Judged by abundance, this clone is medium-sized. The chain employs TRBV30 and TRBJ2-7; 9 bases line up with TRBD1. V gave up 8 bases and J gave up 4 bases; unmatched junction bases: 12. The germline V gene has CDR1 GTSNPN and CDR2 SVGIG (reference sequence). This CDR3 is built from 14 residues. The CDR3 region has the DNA TGTGCCCTCGGGGCGGGGACAGGGCCGTACGAGCAGTACTTC. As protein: CALGAGTGPYEQYF. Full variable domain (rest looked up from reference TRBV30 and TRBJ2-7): SQTIHQWPATLVQPVGSPLSLECTVEGTSNPNLYWYRQAAGRGLQLLFYSVGIGQISSEVPQNLSASRPQDRQFILSSKKLLLSDSGFYLCALGAGTGPYEQYFGPGTRLTVT.

CDR3 nucleotides: TGTGCCAGCAGCCGGACAGTCCTGGCGGACTATGGCTACACCTTC. Translating it yields CASSRTVLADYGYTF. The J gene is TRBJ1-2, the V gene TRBV28; D is perhaps TRBD1 (6 bases). Trimming stripped 6 bases from V and 3 bases from J, with 17 bases between. The CDR3 loop spans 15 amino acids. Germline CDR1 and CDR2: MDHEN and SYDVKM.